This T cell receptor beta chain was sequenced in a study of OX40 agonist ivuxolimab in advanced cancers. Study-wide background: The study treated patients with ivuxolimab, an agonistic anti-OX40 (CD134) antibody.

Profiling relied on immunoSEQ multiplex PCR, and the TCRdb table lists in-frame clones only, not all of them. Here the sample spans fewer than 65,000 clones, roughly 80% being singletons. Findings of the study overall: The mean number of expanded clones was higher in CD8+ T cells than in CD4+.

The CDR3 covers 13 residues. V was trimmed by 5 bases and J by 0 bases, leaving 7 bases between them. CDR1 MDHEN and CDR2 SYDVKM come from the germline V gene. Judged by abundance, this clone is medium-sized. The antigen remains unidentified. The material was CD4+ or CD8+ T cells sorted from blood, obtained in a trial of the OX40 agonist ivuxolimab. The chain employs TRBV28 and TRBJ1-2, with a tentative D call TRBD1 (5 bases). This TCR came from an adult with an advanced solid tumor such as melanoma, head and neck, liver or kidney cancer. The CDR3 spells CASSQGSNYGYTF. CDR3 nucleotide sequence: TGTGCCAGCAGTCAGGGTTCTAACTATGGCTACACCTTC.